What follows are 3 T cell receptor beta chains derived from one specimen sequenced in a study of blood T cell repertoires in COVID-19. Sequencing was performed with immunoSEQ multiplex PCR; in TCRdb, only in-frame clones are kept and a portion is missing. The sample yields about 160,000 clones, 90% seen once. The sample taken for sequencing was peripheral blood. The receptors derive from a man in his fifties or sixties with acute or convalescent COVID-19.

The chain uses TRBV6-5 and TRBJ2-1; a possible D gene is TRBD2 (7 bases). This CDR3 comprises 14 residues. With 6 bases removed from V and 5 bases from J, the gap between germline ends came to 14 bases. Germline values: CDR1 MNHEY, CDR2 SVGAGI. In DNA, the CDR3 is TGTGCCAGCAGCGGGGGGCGTCCCCACAATGAGCAGTTCTTC. Its protein is CASSGGRPHNEQFF.

The V gene is TRBV3-1 (or the pseudogene TRBV3-2), the J gene TRBJ1-6; maybe TRBD1 (6 bases). Germline V gene lookup returns CDR1 LGHDT and CDR2 YNNKEL (reference sequence). The CDR3 loop spans 15 amino acids. V was cut by 0 bases and J by 8 bases, with 11 bases left in between. In DNA, the CDR3 is TGTGCCAGCAGCCAAGATAACAGGGCCCATTCACCCCTCCACTTT. It codes for CASSQDNRAHSPLHF.

The chain combines TRBV30 with TRBJ2-5, with 8 bases that match TRBD2. Germline V gene data show CDR1 as GTSNPN and CDR2 as SVGIG (reference sequence). V lost 1 base and J lost 4; bases outside the gene matches: 8. The CDR3 consists of 15 residues. The CDR3 sequence is CAWSGVEAGGETQYF. The CDR3, as DNA: TGTGCCTGGAGTGGGGTTGAGGCGGGAGGAGAGACCCAGTACTTC. Complete variable domain (other parts from reference TRBV30 and TRBJ2-5): SQTIHQWPATLVQPVGSPLSLECTVEGTSNPNLYWYRQAAGRGLQLLFYSVGIGQISSEVPQNLSASRPQDRQFILSSKKLLLSDSGFYLCAWSGVEAGGETQYFGPGTRLLVL.